The 23 T cell receptor beta chains below all came from one sample that was sequenced in a study of control samples from healthy donors and cancer patients. Using immunoSEQ multiplex PCR, the repertoire was profiled, and TCRdb retains in-frame clones only, with some absent. This sample has more than 100,000 clones, with around 93% found just once. Sequences were obtained from blood. The receptors stem from a man aged 18 to 29 in good health.

The chain carries TRBV29-1 and TRBJ2-1; D tentatively reads TRBD1 or TRBD2 (5 bases each). The CDR3 consists of 15 residues. CDR1 is SQVTM, CDR2 ANQGSEA, per germline. Trimming left V 2 bases short and J 0 bases short, with 11 bases between. The CDR3 spells CSVERGRNSYNEQFF. CDR3 nucleotide sequence: TGCAGCGTTGAAAGGGGACGGAACTCCTACAATGAGCAGTTCTTC.

In nucleotides, the CDR3 is TGTGCCAGCAGCCCAGGATGGGACAGCAATGAGCAGTTCTTC. Encoded protein: CASSPGWDSNEQFF. J is TRBJ2-1 and V is TRBV5-4, with 7 bases identical to TRBD1. The CDR3 loop spans 14 amino acids. Germline CDR1 SGHNT, CDR2 YYREEE (reference sequence). V shed 4 bases, J shed 6 bases, and the junction held 7 bases outside the gene matches. Combining the CDR3 with reference TRBV5-4 and TRBJ2-1 gives the whole variable domain ETGVTQSPTHLIKTRGQQVTLRCSSQSGHNTVSWYQQALGQGPQFIFQYYREEENGRGNFPPRFSGLQFPNYSSELNVNALELDDSALYLCASSPGWDSNEQFFGPGTRLTVL.

The genes are TRBV5-1 and TRBJ2-7, with D possibly being TRBD1 (6 bases). The CDR3 has 15 residues. Between the trimmed V and J ends, which lost 1 base and 4 bases, there was a span of 15 bases. CDR1 is SGHRS and CDR2 is YFSETQ in the germline V gene. CDR3 sequence: CASSLSGANGYEQYF. The CDR3 coding sequence is TGCGCCAGCAGCTTGTCAGGGGCCAACGGGTACGAGCAGTACTTC.

The rearrangement joins TRBV11-2 to TRBJ2-7, with 7 nucleotides matching TRBD1. In germline, CDR1 is SGHAT, CDR2 FQNNGV. The CDR3 runs to 12 residues. The J segment lost 4 bases and the V segment lost 5 bases, leaving 2 bases of the junction unmatched. The CDR3: CASSRDRYEQYF. DNA for the CDR3: TGTGCCAGCAGCCGGGACAGATACGAGCAGTACTTC.

This clone was detected only once. This rearrangement joins TRBV11-2 to TRBJ2-7; D not resolved. CDR1 and CDR2 (germline): SGHAT, FQNNGV. The CDR3 length is 14 residues. The V end lost 1 base, the J end lost 2 bases, and 9 bases lay between the germline ends. The CDR3 region is CASSLVRFPYEQYF. In nucleotides, the CDR3 is TGTGCCAGCAGCTTAGTTAGGTTCCCCTACGAGCAGTACTTC.

This chain links TRBV5-1 with TRBJ2-6; D might be TRBD1 (6 bases). V was shortened by 5 bases and J by 0 bases, with 15 bases between the two germline ends. Looked up from germline, CDR1 is SGHRS and CDR2 is YFSETQ. This CDR3 has 17 amino acids. The CDR3, as DNA: TGCGCCAGCAGTCAGGGGACATTTAGCTCTGGGGCCAACGTCCTGACTTTC. Protein product: CASSQGTFSSGANVLTF.

This clone showed up just a few times. V and J are TRBV16 and TRBJ1-1, with no clear D. Looked up from germline, CDR1 is KGHSY and CDR2 is FQNENV. The CDR3 is made up of 14 amino acids. The V and J ends lost 2 bases and 3 bases respectively, with 10 bases between them. The CDR3 coding sequence is TGTGCCAGCAGCCAAGTCTACCGCGACACTGAAGCTTTCTTT. This sequence encodes CASSQVYRDTEAFF.

The chain is built from TRBV9 and TRBJ1-2; 7 bases map to TRBD1. Germline lookup yields CDR1 SGDLS and CDR2 YYNGEE. The ends lost 4 bases at V and 4 bases at J; junction bases unmatched: 7. CDR3 size: 14 residues. For the CDR3, the DNA is TGTGCCAGCAGCCCCATGACAGGGTCCTATGGCTACACCTTC. Its protein product is CASSPMTGSYGYTF.

The rearrangement uses TRBV6-5 and TRBJ1-1, with 7 bases matching TRBD1. Germline CDR1 MNHEY, CDR2 SVGAGI. The CDR3 runs 11 residues. The ends lost 6 bases at V and 10 bases at J; junction bases unmatched: 5. The CDR3 DNA reads TGTGCCAGCAGCGTAAACAGGGGAGCTTTCTTT. Its translation is CASSVNRGAFF.

The chain joins TRBV4-2 to TRBJ1-1; no firm D call. With 0 bases removed from V and 5 bases from J, the gap between germline ends came to 7 bases. Germline V gene data show CDR1 as LGHNA and CDR2 as YNFKEQ. This CDR3 region has 13 residues. In DNA, the CDR3 is TGTGCCAGCAGCCAAGAAGGCCGGACTGAAGCTTTCTTT. Encoded protein: CASSQEGRTEAFF.

This rearrangement joins TRBV7-5 to TRBJ1-4. TRBV7-5 is described as a pseudogene. The CDR3 covers 17 residues. The CDR3 spells CVRSLQKRPGDNEKLFF. In DNA form, the CDR3 reads TGTGTCAGAAGCCTCCAAAAACGACCGGGGGATAATGAAAAACTGTTTTTT.

The genes are TRBV6-5 and TRBJ2-7; TRBD2 agrees at 8 bases. The CDR3 has 13 residues. Germline V CDR1 and CDR2: MNHEY, SVGAGI. V was pared by 7 bases and J by 2 bases, with 4 bases of the junction left unmatched. The CDR3 nucleotides read TGTGCCAGCAAGATAGCGGGGACCTACGAGCAGTACTTC. Translation gives CASKIAGTYEQYF.

V and J are TRBV15 and TRBJ1-1; no firm D call. This CDR3 has 13 residues. V lost 3 bases and J 4 bases, leaving 9 bases between the germline ends. Germline CDR1 LNHNV, CDR2 YYDKDF (reference sequence). The CDR3 is CATSRDFFTEAFF. The CDR3 DNA reads as TGTGCCACCAGCAGGGACTTTTTCACTGAAGCTTTCTTT.

This rearrangement joins TRBV24-1 to TRBJ1-2; D gene unclear. Germline CDR1 is KGHDR and CDR2 is SFDVKD. This CDR3 has 13 amino acids. Trimming cost V 0 bases and J 2 bases, with 3 bases left between them. CDR3 loop: CATSDLTNYGYTF. The CDR3 DNA reads TGTGCCACCAGTGATTTGACAAACTATGGCTACACCTTC.

The rearrangement joins TRBV10-1 to TRBJ2-7; 10 bases agree with TRBD1. The CDR3 totals 15 residues. The germline gives CDR1 WNHNN, CDR2 SYGVQD (reference sequence). Losses at the gene ends were 6 bases for V and 2 bases for J; bases not matched to a gene: 7. The CDR3 here is CASRLGGQGAYEQYF. The CDR3 bases are TGCGCCAGCAGATTGGGAGGACAGGGGGCCTACGAGCAGTACTTC.

V usage is TRBV7-6 and J usage is TRBJ1-3; a possible D gene is TRBD1 (5 bases). V was pared by 1 base and J by 4 bases, with 5 bases between. This CDR3 is 13 amino acids long. Germline assignment: CDR1 SGHVS and CDR2 FNYEAQ. This chain's CDR3 is CASSLGQGNTIYF. CDR3 nucleotides: TGTGCCAGCAGCTTAGGACAGGGAAACACCATATATTTT.

The rearrangement links TRBV6-5 to TRBJ2-2; D not resolved. Germline V gene lookup returns CDR1 MNHEY and CDR2 SVGAGI. V dropped 8 bases and J dropped 1 base, with 11 bases sitting between them. The CDR3 consists of 14 residues. DNA of the CDR3: TGTGCCAGCTGTCTGACACAGAACACCGGGGAGCTGTTTTTT. Protein sequence: CASCLTQNTGELFF.

The gene calls are TRBV7-2 and TRBJ1-1; 8 bases are a match to TRBD1. V trimming: 4 bases; J trimming: 4 bases; junction bases outside the gene matches: 5. This CDR3 comprises 14 residues. From germline, CDR1 is SGHTA and CDR2 FQGNSA. CDR3 bases: TGTGCCAGCAGCTGGAGACAGGGGATCACTGAAGCTTTCTTT. Translation gives CASSWRQGITEAFF.

V and J are TRBV6-5 and TRBJ1-6, with TRBD1 matching over 11 bases. Germline V gene lookup returns CDR1 MNHEY and CDR2 SVGAGI. V lost 4 bases, J lost 8 bases, and 4 bases stayed unmatched. CDR3 length: 15 amino acids. Here the CDR3 DNA reads TGTGCCAGCAGTTGGACAGGGGGCGACGATTCACCCCTCCACTTT. Its protein product is CASSWTGGDDSPLHF.

The chain links TRBV30 to TRBJ2-1; possibly TRBD2 for D (5 bases). CDR1 is GTSNPN, CDR2 SVGIG, per germline (reference sequence). The CDR3 is made up of 13 amino acids. Trimming cost V 4 bases and J 0 bases, with 7 bases left between them. CDR3 sequence (DNA): TGTGCCTGGACACGGGGCTCCTACAATGAGCAGTTCTTC. Translating it yields CAWTRGSYNEQFF.

This rearrangement joins TRBV6-6 to TRBJ1-5; TRBD1 might be the D (6 bases). The CDR3 is 13 amino acids. V dropped 6 bases and J dropped 4 bases, with 10 bases sitting between them. CDR1 and CDR2 from the germline V gene are MNHNY and SVGAGI (reference sequence). In nucleotides, the CDR3 is TGTGCCAGCAGCCCAACAGGGAATCAGCCCCAGCATTTT. This gives the protein CASSPTGNQPQHF.

The V gene is TRBV6-5, the J gene TRBJ2-3, with D hard to call. With 6 bases removed from V and 7 bases from J, the gap between germline ends came to 14 bases. This CDR3 is built from 13 residues. Per germline, CDR1 MNHEY and CDR2 SVGAGI. The CDR3 nucleotides are TGTGCCAGCAGGAGGACCCAGCAGAATACGCAGTATTTT. Translated, it gives CASRRTQQNTQYF.

This chain joins TRBV7-9 and TRBJ1-1; possibly TRBD1 for D (6 bases). The V gene's germline CDR1 is SEHNR and CDR2 FQNEAQ (reference sequence). The CDR3 sequence is 12 residues long. V was pared by 8 bases and J by 1 base, with 8 bases between. The CDR3 nucleotides read TGTGCCAGCCGCAGGGGGAACACTGAAGCTTTCTTT. Protein: CASRRGNTEAFF. Complete variable domain (other parts from reference TRBV7-9 and TRBJ1-1): DTGVSQNPRHKITKRGQNVTFRCDPISEHNRLYWYRQTLGQGPEFLTYFQNEAQLEKSRLLSDRFSAERPKGSFSTLEIQRTEQGDSAMYLCASRRGNTEAFFGQGTRLTVV.